The present T cell receptor (beta chain) was sequenced within a study of early T cells in non-severe SARS-CoV-2 infection. Overall study context: It was bulk RNA from unsorted whole blood that was sequenced, and the chains were unpaired. Findings and caveats of the study: In VDJdb matching, anti-spike CD8 responses were favored while private and CD4 specificities went missing.

This clonotype was observed many times. Its antigen is currently unknown. In the library, individual cDNA molecules carried attached unique molecular identifiers. TCRdb reprocessed the 5' RACE reads via MiXCR and lists one record per CDR3 protein. The table records under 30,000 distinct CDR3 sequences, about 4.5% of them present only once. Between the trimmed V and J ends, which lost 1 base and 1 base, there was a span of 13 bases. The CDR3 runs 16 residues. The V gene's germline CDR1 is SEHNR and CDR2 FQNEAQ (reference sequence). The receptor comes from an adult who was a healthcare worker with PCR-confirmed SARS-CoV-2 infection or an uninfected control (not recorded which). What was sequenced was whole blood. The chain uses TRBV7-9 and TRBJ2-5, with D perhaps matching TRBD2 (7 bases). The CDR3 loop is CASSLEGGLLQETQYF. In DNA form, the CDR3 reads TGTGCCAGCAGCTTAGAAGGGGGACTACTCCAAGAGACCCAGTACTTC.